The clone carrying this T cell receptor (beta chain) was seen more than once but under ten times. The antigen is unknown. Germline V gene data show CDR1 as ENHRY and CDR2 as SYGVKD. The CDR3 has 14 residues. The junction had 2 bases not matched to a gene; V was cut back by 6 bases and J by 4 bases. Investigators took approximately 9.4 milliliters of peripheral blood from every donor. Isolation per sample recovered at least 7 million PBMCs. This entry comes from a study of blood T cells in healthy people across ages. Study-wide results and caveats: No conclusive comparison of naive versus antigen-experienced cells was possible with unsorted PBMCs.

A second about 6 to 11 cycle PCR used barcoded and J-beta primers. Each cDNA was tagged by a template-switch adaptor containing 12 random nucleotides. TCRdb reprocessed the 5' RACE reads via MiXCR and lists one record per CDR3 protein. Among under 950,000 distinct CDR3 sequences listed, 22% were seen once. Sequences were obtained from blood. The source of this sequence is a man between 65 and 85 years old in good health. The chain links TRBV10-3 to TRBJ2-5, with 13 bases aligning to TRBD2. The chain's CDR3 is CAISGLAGVETQYF. The CDR3 coding sequence is TGTGCCATCAGCGGACTAGCGGGAGTAGAGACCCAGTACTTC.